Below, one T cell receptor (beta chain) is given with its context. There is no known antigen for this receptor. There are no base qualities to consult, and no much larger clone falls within one base. Healthy controls were 37 blood donors whose buffy coats came from the Finnish Red Cross blood service. All TCR-sequenced material derived from peripheral blood: patient blood samples and healthy donor buffy coats. Peripheral blood mononuclear cells were isolated by Ficoll-Hypaque gradient centrifugation. For the healthy controls, CD4+ cells were obtained from buffy coats by magnetic purification. The Gentra Puregene Cell and Tissue kit was used to extract genomic DNA, and a Qubit 2.0 fluorometer was used to measure the amount of genomic DNA. This entry belongs to a study of STAT5B mutations in CD4+ large granular lymphocyte leukemia (dated by TCRdb to 2022 to 2024). At the level of the whole study: Among the healthy controls, the CDR3 'QG' motif was associated with a particular HLA allele. The TCRbeta repertoires of CD4+ T-cell large granular lymphocyte leukemia patients were compared with the TCRbeta repertoires of healthy blood donors. The purity of purified fractions was confirmed by flow cytometry on FACSCanto II or FACSVerse to exceed 95% among lymphocytes.

V and J are trimmed by 0 bases and 7 bases, and the gene matches miss 6 bases of the junction. Including cysteine and phenylalanine, the CDR3 has 15 amino acids. Left in the record is the CDR3 DNA by itself, 45 bases read in frame from the first base. Per the germline V gene, SGHRS is the CDR1 and YFSETQ is the CDR2. The immunoSEQ assay at survey resolution was applied to genomic DNA for sequencing of TCRbeta rearrangements. The authors' pipeline ran thus. In the TCR sequencing data, the lowest productive clonotype frequency that could be detected was 2.59 x 10-5. Only productive TCRbeta rearrangements, meaning sequences that were complete and in-frame, were kept for the analyses. The clonality of each sample was calculated as Simpson clonality in the immunoSEQ Analyzer version 3.0. Clones were categorized by frequency as very rare, small, medium, large (1-20%) or hyperexpanded (>20%). Generation probabilities were estimated with OLGA 1.2.3, V-gene circos plots were made with VDJtools, specificities were searched in VDJdb, and CDR3 motifs were identified with GLIPH. Held by TCRdb, this immuneACCESS table contains in-frame sequences only and omits some clones. Under half of the omission traces to an unresolved V gene where checked; the cause of the rest is unknown. V and J calls and clone size are those listed in that table; D and trimming were worked out from the DNA. Recorded for this sample are approximately 30,000 clones; approximately 73% of them occurred a single time. The ten biggest clones cover roughly 2% of the sample.

General study outcomes and caveats: Each patient's main leukemic clonotypes were private, but around 27% of these clonotypes showed up at low frequency in the non-leukemic repertoires of other patients. Data were not HLA-matched; higher clonality in CD4+ versus CD8+ T-LGLL could reflect the relatively small sample size. Enrichment of TRBV06-family usage was observed among the top patient clones (8/27) relative to healthy controls (2/35). Greater clonality appeared to be present in CD4-sorted patient repertoires than in healthy CD4+ repertoires, and the difference was retained after the putative leukemic clones were removed.

The sequence was obtained from a human donor in good health. The chain was built from TRBV5-1 and TRBJ2-1, with 8 central nucleotides matching TRBD2. The sample taken for sequencing was CD4+ T cells from blood buffy coats. The nucleotide sequence reads TGCGCCAGCAGCTTGGAAGTAGCGGGGCTTAATGAGCAGTTCTTC. Its protein reads: CASSLEVAGLNEQFF. Beyond the CDR3, the reference TRBV5-1 and TRBJ2-1 genes provide the residues; the full variable domain reads: KAGVTQTPRYLIKTRGQQVTLSCSPISGHRSVSWYQQTPGQGLQFLFEYFSETQRNKGNFPGRFSGRQFSNSRSEMNVSTLELGDSALYLCASSLEVAGLNEQFFGPGTRLTVL.